The 30 T cell receptor beta chains below were found in one sample sequenced in a study of blood T cell repertoires in COVID-19. Produced via immunoSEQ multiplex PCR; TCRdb's table is partial and in-frame only. This table has some 240,000 clones, about 90% appearing once. The specimen was peripheral blood. These TCRs come from a woman in her sixties with COVID-19, enrolled during active disease.

This clone occurred a few times. The chain recombines TRBV7-2 with TRBJ2-7, with D perhaps TRBD1 (5 bases). This CDR3 spans 17 amino acids. The V gene lost 7 bases and the J gene lost 2 bases, with 24 bases spanning the gap. Germline lookup yields CDR1 SGHTA and CDR2 FQGNSA. The CDR3 sequence: CASTTGDSLFPPYEQYF. CDR3 in DNA: TGTGCCAGCACCACCGGAGACAGTTTGTTTCCCCCCTACGAGCAGTACTTC.

The rearrangement links TRBV19 to TRBJ1-5; TRBD1 aligns across 7 bases. Germline V gene data show CDR1 as LNHDA and CDR2 as SQIVND (reference sequence). With V trimmed by 6 bases and J by 0 bases, 8 bases remained unmatched. The CDR3 covers 16 residues. CDR3 in DNA: TGTGCCAGTAGCACCGGGACAGCTTATAGCAATCAGCCCCAGCATTTT. Amino acids: CASSTGTAYSNQPQHF. The full variable domain, completed using reference TRBV19 and TRBJ1-5, is DGGITQSPKYLFRKEGQNVTLSCEQNLNHDAMYWYRQDPGQGLRLIYYSQIVNDFQKGDIAEGYSVSREKKESFPLTVTSAQKNPTAFYLCASSTGTAYSNQPQHFGDGTRLSIL.

The rearrangement joins TRBV2 to TRBJ1-5, with TRBD1 as a possible D gene (5 bases). The V gene lost 8 bases and the J gene lost 0 bases, with 14 bases spanning the gap. CDR1 is SNHLY, CDR2 FYNNEI, per germline. This CDR3 is 15 amino acids long. This CDR3 reads CASSGRVNSNQPQHF. The CDR3 coding sequence is TGTGCCAGCTCGGGCAGGGTTAATAGCAATCAGCCCCAGCATTTT.

For the CDR3, the DNA is TGTGCCACCAGAATCCGGAGGAAGAACACTGAAGCTTTCTTT. Its protein is CATRIRRKNTEAFF. The J gene is TRBJ1-1, the V gene TRBV24-1; unclear D gene. CDR1 and CDR2 (germline): KGHDR, SFDVKD. The V gene lost 7 bases and the J gene lost 1 base, with 12 bases spanning the gap. The CDR3 consists of 14 residues.

This clone was seen a handful of times. At one of its ends the junction is not consistent with the germline gene, which may arise from a read error. The J gene is TRBJ1-1, the V gene TRBV29-1, with D perhaps TRBD1 (6 bases). The CDR3 is 13 residues long. Per the germline V gene, CDR1 is SQVTM and CDR2 is ANQGSEA. The CDR3 DNA follows: TGCAGCGCTGAAGTGGGGAGGGGGGCTGAAGCTTTCTTT. This encodes CSAEVGRGAEAFF.

The chain is built from TRBV10-3 and TRBJ2-5; 7 bases agree with TRBD1. Germline V gene lookup returns CDR1 ENHRY and CDR2 SYGVKD. The V gene end was trimmed by 3 bases and the J gene end by 2 bases; junction bases not matched to a gene: 12. This CDR3 has 17 amino acids. CDR3 loop: CAISDGPDRNSQETQYF. CDR3 DNA: TGTGCCATCAGTGATGGGCCGGACAGGAACTCACAAGAGACCCAGTACTTC.

V is TRBV19 and J is TRBJ1-6; the D gene is possibly TRBD1 (5 bases). Germline V gene data show CDR1 as LNHDA and CDR2 as SQIVND (reference sequence). The CDR3 length is 16 residues. The V and J ends lost 5 bases and 0 bases respectively, with 11 bases between them. CDR3 DNA: TGTGCCAGTAGTTGGGCCGACAGCTCCTATAATTCACCCCTCCACTTT. It codes for CASSWADSSYNSPLHF.

The chain recombines TRBV6-2 or TRBV6-3 with TRBJ2-5; possibly TRBD2 for D (7 bases). Trimming left V 5 bases short and J 5 bases short, with 18 bases between. The germline gives CDR1 MNHEY, CDR2 SVGEGT. The CDR3 runs 15 residues. The CDR3: CASSPSGGGAETQYF. The CDR3 region has the DNA TGTGCCAGCAGTCCGAGTGGGGGGGGCGCTGAGACCCAGTACTTC.

This clone was recorded only once. The chain joins TRBV7-2 to TRBJ1-4; D might be TRBD1 (5 bases). This CDR3 is built from 13 residues. V lost 2 bases to trimming and J lost 6 bases, with 7 bases between them. Germline V lookup: CDR1 SGHTA, CDR2 FQGNSA. Written as DNA, the CDR3 is TGTGCCAGCAGCTTAAGGGGCTATGAAAAACTGTTTTTT. Its protein product is CASSLRGYEKLFF.

For the CDR3, the DNA is TGTGCCAGCAGTGAGGGTAGGGCAGGGGCTAGTAATTCACCCCTCCACTTT. It encodes CASSEGRAGASNSPLHF. This chain uses TRBV25-1 with TRBJ1-6; TRBD1 is a possible D gene (6 bases). The CDR3 extends over 17 amino acids. Trimming shortened V by 3 bases and J by 6 bases, and 18 bases separated the two germline ends. Germline V lookup: CDR1 MGHDK, CDR2 SYGVNS.

V is TRBV12-1 and J is TRBJ1-2. TRBV12-1 is an annotated pseudogene. CDR3 length: 17 amino acids. Here the CDR3 DNA reads TGTGCCAGCAGCTTTGGCTCGGTCACTGAGTCCAACTATGGCTACACCTTC. It encodes CASSFGSVTESNYGYTF.

This sequence joins TRBV5-6 and TRBJ2-5; perhaps TRBD1 as D (5 bases). Trimming stripped 0 bases from V and 2 bases from J, with 14 bases between. CDR3 length: 16 residues. Per germline, CDR1 SGHDT and CDR2 YYEEEE. This chain's CDR3 is CASSLDQGAYQETQYF. The CDR3 region has the DNA TGTGCCAGCAGCTTGGATCAGGGTGCGTATCAAGAGACCCAGTACTTC. The whole variable domain, filled in from reference TRBV5-6 and TRBJ2-5, reads DAGVTQSPTHLIKTRGQQVTLRCSPKSGHDTVSWYQQALGQGPQFIFQYYEEEERQRGNFPDRFSGHQFPNYSSELNVNALLLGDSALYLCASSLDQGAYQETQYFGPGTRLLVL.

This chain joins TRBV28 and TRBJ1-4, with 11 nucleotides matching TRBD1. Germline V CDR1 and CDR2: MDHEN, SYDVKM. Trimming cost V 1 base and J 7 bases; bases outside gene matches: 2. CDR3 size: 15 residues. The CDR3: CASSLFGQGAEKLFF. CDR3 in DNA: TGTGCCAGCAGTTTATTCGGACAGGGGGCTGAAAAACTGTTTTTT.

The chain has TRBV19 and TRBJ1-1; 11 nucleotides line up with TRBD1. The CDR3 runs to 14 residues. V was clipped by 3 bases and J by 11 bases; unmatched bases: 8. Germline loops: CDR1 LNHDA, CDR2 SQIVND (reference sequence). CDR3 coding DNA: TGTGCCAGTAGTATTGGACAGGGGGCCTTTATTGCTTTCTTT. It yields the protein CASSIGQGAFIAFF.

V is TRBV7-3 and J is TRBJ1-2; 10 bases map to TRBD1. The germline CDR1 and CDR2 sequences are SGHTA and FQGTGA. V lost 1 base to trimming and J lost 7 bases; unmatched junction nucleotides: 9. This CDR3 has 16 amino acids. The CDR3 region is CASSLNPDRGRGGYTF. The CDR3 DNA reads TGTGCCAGCAGCTTAAACCCAGACAGGGGGCGGGGTGGCTACACCTTC.

This clone was found once. Additional DNA sequences in this sample encode the identical CDR3. The rearrangement links TRBV27 to TRBJ2-7, with D perhaps matching TRBD1 (5 bases). Germline CDR1 MNHEY, CDR2 SMNVEV (reference sequence). CDR3 length: 14 amino acids. Trimming stripped 3 bases from V and 0 bases from J, with 9 bases between. In DNA form, the CDR3 reads TGTGCCAGCAGTTTTTTCAGGGACTCCTACGAGCAGTACTTC. This sequence encodes CASSFFRDSYEQYF.

This clone came up once. The V call is TRBV3-1 (or the pseudogene TRBV3-2), the J call TRBJ1-2; D perhaps matches TRBD1 (5 bases). The CDR3 contains 15 residues. Trimming left V 0 bases short and J 6 bases short, with 14 bases between. Germline lookup yields CDR1 LGHDT and CDR2 YNNKEL (reference sequence). CDR3 in amino acids: CASSQDRGGGDGYTF. DNA for the CDR3: TGTGCCAGCAGCCAAGATCGAGGCGGGGGTGATGGCTACACCTTC.

The rearrangement uses TRBV18 and TRBJ1-5; no definite D call. Trimming removed 3 bases from V and 8 bases from J, with 11 bases in between. The CDR3 has 13 residues. Per the germline V gene, CDR1 is KGHSH and CDR2 is LQKENI. The CDR3 region has the DNA TGTGCCAGCTCACCGTATTTGTCCGAGCCCCAGCATTTT. Residues: CASSPYLSEPQHF.

This clone was observed a handful of times. The chain has TRBV2 and TRBJ2-1; 7 bases match TRBD1. The CDR3 sequence is 14 residues long. Germline trimming cut 3 bases from V and 7 bases from J; bases unmatched to any gene: 6. Germline values: CDR1 SNHLY, CDR2 FYNNEI. The CDR3 region is CASSETGRRNEQFF. DNA for the CDR3: TGTGCCAGCAGTGAGACAGGGAGAAGGAATGAGCAGTTCTTC.

The chain combines TRBV29-1 with TRBJ1-1, with D tentatively TRBD1 (6 bases). Per germline, CDR1 SQVTM and CDR2 ANQGSEA. The V end lost 2 bases, the J end lost 8 bases, and 12 bases lay between the germline ends. This CDR3 comprises 12 residues. This CDR3 reads CSVERGQGEAFF. CDR3 coding DNA: TGCAGCGTTGAACGGGGCCAGGGGGAAGCTTTCTTT.

V and J are TRBV7-3 and TRBJ2-2; TRBD2 matches 8 bases. Per germline, CDR1 SGHTA and CDR2 FQGTGA. After removal of 5 bases from V and 2 bases from J, the junction contained 4 bases not matched to a gene. CDR3 length: 15 residues. CDR3 DNA sequence: TGTGCCAGCAGCATTAGCGGGGATAACACCGGGGAGCTGTTTTTT. Amino acid sequence: CASSISGDNTGELFF.

V gene TRBV7-6 combines with J gene TRBJ2-5, with D perhaps matching TRBD2 (5 bases). The CDR3 covers 17 residues. The V and J ends lost 4 bases and 2 bases respectively, with 20 bases between them. The V gene's germline CDR1 is SGHVS and CDR2 FNYEAQ. CDR3 bases: TGTGCCAGCAGCTCCCCCGAGGGATTGCAGTCTCAAGAGACCCAGTACTTC. It encodes CASSSPEGLQSQETQYF. Drawing the rest from reference TRBV7-6 and TRBJ2-5, the complete variable domain is GAGVSQSPRYKVTKRGQDVALRCDPISGHVSLYWYRQALGQGPEFLTYFNYEAQQDKSGLPNDRFSAERPEGSISTLTIQRTEQRDSAMYRCASSSPEGLQSQETQYFGPGTRLLVL.

The rearrangement joins TRBV7-2 to TRBJ1-2; 12 bases line up with TRBD1. V shed 1 base, J shed 9 bases, and the junction held 6 bases outside the gene matches. The CDR3 extends over 15 amino acids. Germline V lookup: CDR1 SGHTA, CDR2 FQGNSA. CDR3: CASSLVGTGGSSYTF. The CDR3 nucleotides are TGTGCCAGCAGCTTAGTCGGGACAGGGGGCTCTAGCTACACCTTC.

The genes are TRBV3-1 (or the pseudogene TRBV3-2) and TRBJ1-3, with D possibly matching TRBD1 (5 bases). Germline-derived CDR1 and CDR2 are LGHDT and YNNKEL (reference sequence). Trimming took 1 base from V and 4 from J, leaving 11 bases between them. The CDR3 has 15 residues. Here the CDR3 DNA reads TGTGCCAGCAGCCAAGTAGGGCAGGGAGGAAACACCATATATTTT. Amino acid sequence: CASSQVGQGGNTIYF.

The gene calls are TRBV6-2 or TRBV6-3 and TRBJ2-3; 16 bases line up with TRBD2. Germline V CDR1 and CDR2: MNHEY, SVGEGT. V lost 4 bases and J lost 2; bases outside the gene matches: 12. CDR3 length equals 20 residues. Here the CDR3 reads CASSFVPPGLAGGLTDTQYF. CDR3 DNA sequence: TGTGCCAGCAGTTTTGTACCTCCGGGACTAGCGGGGGGGCTCACAGATACGCAGTATTTT.

The chain has TRBV9 and TRBJ2-5; possibly TRBD2 for D (7 bases). The CDR3 runs 13 residues. V lost 1 base and J lost 4, with 8 bases in between. Germline CDR1 reads SGDLS; CDR2 reads YYNGEE. The CDR3 coding sequence is TGTGCCAGCAGCGTACGGGGGGCAGAGACCCAGTACTTC. Translation: CASSVRGAETQYF.

J is TRBJ2-2 and V is TRBV10-3; TRBD2 matches 12 bases. Trimming cost V 5 bases and J 5 bases; bases outside gene matches: 6. The CDR3 has 16 amino acids. Germline-derived CDR1 and CDR2 are ENHRY and SYGVKD. The CDR3 loop is CAISPLAGGGTGELFF. For the CDR3, the DNA is TGTGCCATCAGTCCCCTAGCGGGGGGGGGTACCGGGGAGCTGTTTTTT.

The genes are TRBV2 and TRBJ1-5; D is undetermined. The germline V gene has CDR1 SNHLY and CDR2 FYNNEI. The length of the CDR3 is 12 residues. The V end lost 5 bases, the J end lost 9 bases, and 11 bases lay between the germline ends. The CDR3 is CASSPEGWPQHF. CDR3 sequence (DNA): TGTGCCAGCAGTCCAGAGGGCTGGCCCCAGCATTTT.

The V call is TRBV19, the J call TRBJ1-1; D is unclear. In germline, CDR1 is LNHDA, CDR2 SQIVND (reference sequence). This CDR3 comprises 14 residues. V was shortened by 2 bases and J by 5 bases, with 12 bases between the two germline ends. The CDR3: CASSINPGETEAFF. CDR3 nucleotide sequence: TGTGCCAGTAGTATAAATCCGGGAGAGACTGAAGCTTTCTTT.

This clone appeared a single time. The rearrangement links TRBV6-2 or TRBV6-3 to TRBJ1-5, with TRBD1 matching 10 bases. This CDR3 comprises 19 residues. Germline trimming cut 4 bases from V and 0 bases from J; bases unmatched to any gene: 12. From germline, CDR1 is MNHEY and CDR2 SVGEGT. The CDR3 is CASSSLIGTGVGSNQPQHF. CDR3 nucleotides: TGTGCCAGCAGTTCCCTGATTGGGACAGGGGTGGGTAGCAATCAGCCCCAGCATTTT.